One and the same sample provided the 16 T cell receptor beta chains below, sequenced in a study of technical replicates of blood from a few donors. Repertoires were generated with immunoSEQ multiplex PCR, while TCRdb's copy carries only in-frame clones and drops some. The sample records 50,000 to 70,000 clones, 85% to 95% being singletons. Specimen: PBMCs. The source of these receptors is a human donor in good health. Some clones in this sample may be carry-over from other donors' samples.

The chain employs TRBV7-7 and TRBJ2-5; D remains unclear. Germline V gene sequence: CDR1 SSHAT, CDR2 FNYEAQ (reference sequence). The CDR3 is 13 residues long. Trimming left V 5 bases short and J 5 bases short, with 12 bases between. CDR3 DNA: TGTGCCAGCAGCCTAACCAATCCGGAGACCCAGTACTTC. Translation: CASSLTNPETQYF.

This chain links TRBV7-8 with TRBJ2-7; the D gene is possibly TRBD1 (8 bases). Looked up from germline, CDR1 is SGHVS and CDR2 is FQNEAQ. This CDR3 spans 18 amino acids. Between the trimmed V and J ends, which lost 5 bases and 4 bases, there was a span of 27 bases. The DNA of the CDR3 is TGTGCCAGCAGCCGTGACAGGGGCCGAAGGGGGGGGTTATACGAGCAGTACTTC. It codes for CASSRDRGRRGGLYEQYF. Full variable domain (outside the CDR3, taken from reference TRBV7-8 and TRBJ2-7): GAGVSQSPRYKVAKRGQDVALRCDPISGHVSLFWYQQALGQGPEFLTYFQNEAQLDKSGLPSDRFFAERPEGSVSTLKIQRTQQEDSAVYLCASSRDRGRRGGLYEQYFGPGTRLTVT.

The V and J genes are TRBV19 and TRBJ2-3; TRBD2 aligns across 12 bases. Germline trimming cut 5 bases from V and 5 bases from J; bases unmatched to any gene: 5. This CDR3 has 15 amino acids. From germline, CDR1 is LNHDA and CDR2 SQIVND (reference sequence). The CDR3 is CASSLAGGLGDTQYF. CDR3 in DNA: TGTGCCAGTAGTCTAGCGGGGGGGCTTGGAGATACGCAGTATTTT.

The chain couples TRBV15 to TRBJ2-7, with unresolved D. From germline, CDR1 is LNHNV and CDR2 YYDKDF (reference sequence). V was pared by 3 bases and J by 3 bases, with 9 bases between. The CDR3 runs to 13 residues. The CDR3 sequence: CATSSLTNYEQYF. The CDR3 bases are TGTGCCACCAGCAGTCTCACAAACTACGAGCAGTACTTC.

The chain carries TRBV2 and TRBJ1-5; TRBD1 matches at 7 bases. Germline V CDR1 and CDR2: SNHLY, FYNNEI. The CDR3 totals 14 residues. Unmatched junction bases numbered 4, after V lost 7 bases and J lost 1 base. Written as DNA, the CDR3 is TGTGCCAGCAACAGGGGCGGAAGCAATCAGCCCCAGCATTTT. Translated, it gives CASNRGGSNQPQHF.

This chain links TRBV9 with TRBJ1-1, with a possible D match to TRBD1 (5 bases). The CDR3 runs 13 residues. V lost 2 bases, J lost 3 bases, and 8 bases lay in between. Germline V gene lookup returns CDR1 SGDLS and CDR2 YYNGEE. As DNA, the CDR3 is TGTGCCAGCAGCGTCAGGGATGACACTGAAGCTTTCTTT. This codes for CASSVRDDTEAFF.

This clone is a singleton in its sample. V and J are TRBV6-1 and TRBJ2-5, with 10 bases fitting TRBD2. From germline, CDR1 is MNHNS and CDR2 SASEGT. The CDR3 has 14 amino acids. Germline trimming cut 2 bases from V and 5 bases from J; bases unmatched to any gene: 2. CDR3 coding DNA: TGTGCCAGCAGTGAATTAGCGGGGGGCGAGACCCAGTACTTC. Residues: CASSELAGGETQYF.

Only one count was recorded for this clone. The chain links TRBV7-9 to TRBJ1-6; D is uncertain. The CDR3 has 18 residues. Germline CDR1 is SEHNR and CDR2 is FQNEAQ (reference sequence). V dropped 1 base and J dropped 6 bases, with 19 bases sitting between them. CDR3 loop: CASSLDWLGTELNSPLHF. The CDR3, as DNA: TGTGCCAGCAGCTTAGATTGGTTGGGCACGGAACTTAATTCACCCCTCCACTTT.

The chain employs TRBV5-4 and TRBJ2-3, with TRBD2 matching over 8 bases. Trimming removed 3 bases from V and 2 bases from J; junction bases left unmatched: 5. This CDR3 comprises 15 residues. The germline V gene has CDR1 SGHNT and CDR2 YYREEE (reference sequence). CDR3: CASSSTSAITDTQYF. CDR3 bases: TGTGCCAGCAGCTCGACTAGCGCCATCACAGATACGCAGTATTTT.

V and J are TRBV5-5 and TRBJ2-5; TRBD2 matches at 9 bases. CDR1 is SGHKS, CDR2 YYEKEE, per germline (reference sequence). Trimming at V came to 0 bases and at J to 5 bases, leaving 5 bases not matched to a gene. The CDR3 covers 15 residues. This CDR3 is CASSLVAGVWETQYF. Here the CDR3 DNA reads TGTGCCAGCAGCTTGGTAGCGGGAGTTTGGGAGACCCAGTACTTC.

This clone was counted a single time. The V and J genes are TRBV18 and TRBJ1-1; 7 bases are shared with TRBD1. The germline V gene has CDR1 KGHSH and CDR2 LQKENI. J was trimmed by 6 bases and V by 2 bases; bases with no gene match: 6. This CDR3 contains 14 residues. In nucleotides, the CDR3 is TGTGCCAGCTCACCAAGGGGCAGGGGGGCTGAAGCTTTCTTT. The encoded protein is CASSPRGRGAEAFF. The whole variable domain, filled in from reference TRBV18 and TRBJ1-1, reads NAGVMQNPRHLVRRRGQEARLRCSPMKGHSHVYWYRQLPEEGLKFMVYLQKENIIDESGMPKERFSAEFPKEGPSILRIQQVVRGDSAAYFCASSPRGRGAEAFFGQGTRLTVV.

The chain couples TRBV13 to TRBJ2-5; 7 bases match TRBD2. V was pared by 5 bases and J by 0 bases, with 6 bases of the junction left unmatched. This CDR3 has 15 residues. Germline V gene lookup returns CDR1 PRHDT and CDR2 FYEKMQ (reference sequence). The CDR3 DNA reads as TGTGCCAGCAGCACTAGCGTTCAGTACCAAGAGACCCAGTACTTC. Translated, it gives CASSTSVQYQETQYF.

The sample holds one count of this clone. V gene TRBV29-1 combines with J gene TRBJ2-4, with 7 bases that match TRBD2. CDR1 and CDR2 from the germline V gene are SQVTM and ANQGSEA. The J segment lost 1 base and the V segment lost 4 bases, leaving 10 bases of the junction unmatched. The CDR3 is 16 amino acids. CDR3 sequence: CSVALGGSLAKNIQYF. The CDR3 DNA is TGCAGCGTTGCTCTTGGCGGGAGTCTGGCCAAAAACATTCAGTACTTC.

The chain has TRBV5-1 and TRBJ2-5; 7 nucleotides match TRBD2. The CDR3 loop spans 13 amino acids. V shed 3 bases and J 4 bases; nucleotides not matched to a gene: 3. Looked up from germline, CDR1 is SGHRS and CDR2 is YFSETQ. The CDR3 nucleotides are TGCGCCAGCAGCTCCGGGGAGGGAGAGACCCAGTACTTC. Translating it yields CASSSGEGETQYF.

The CDR3 nucleotides read TGTGCCAGCAGCCACGACGGGAACTATGGCTACACCTTC. Its protein product is CASSHDGNYGYTF. V gene TRBV7-9 combines with J gene TRBJ1-2, with D unresolved. Trimming shortened V by 5 bases and J by 2 bases, and 9 bases separated the two germline ends. There are 13 residues in the CDR3. Germline CDR1 is SEHNR and CDR2 is FQNEAQ (reference sequence).

V is TRBV20-1 and J is TRBJ1-2; 7 nucleotides agree with TRBD1. Germline assignment: CDR1 DFQATT and CDR2 SNEGSKA (reference sequence). The CDR3 totals 11 residues. The J segment lost 6 bases and the V segment lost 5 bases, leaving 3 bases of the junction unmatched. The CDR3 is CSAETGDGYTF. For the CDR3, the DNA is TGCAGTGCTGAAACAGGGGATGGCTACACCTTC.